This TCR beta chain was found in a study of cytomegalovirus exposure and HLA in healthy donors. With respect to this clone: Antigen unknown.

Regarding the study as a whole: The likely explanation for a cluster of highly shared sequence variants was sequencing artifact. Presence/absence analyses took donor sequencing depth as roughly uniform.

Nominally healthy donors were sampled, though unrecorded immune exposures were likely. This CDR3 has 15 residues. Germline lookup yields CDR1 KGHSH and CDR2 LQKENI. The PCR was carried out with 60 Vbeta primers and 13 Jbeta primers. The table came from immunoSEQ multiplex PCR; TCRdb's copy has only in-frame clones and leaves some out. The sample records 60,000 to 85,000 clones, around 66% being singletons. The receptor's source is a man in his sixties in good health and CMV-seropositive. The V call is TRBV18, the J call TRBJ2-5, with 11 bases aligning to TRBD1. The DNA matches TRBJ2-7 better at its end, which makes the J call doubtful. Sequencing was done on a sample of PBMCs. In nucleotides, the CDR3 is TGTGCCAGCTCACCAATAGGACAGGGGGCAGGCGAGCAGTACTTC. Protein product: CASSPIGQGAGEQYF.